Here is one TCR beta chain with its context. Its antigen is unidentified. The V segment lost 4 bases and the J segment 5 bases; nucleotides outside the gene matches: 4. Germline loops: CDR1 DFQATT, CDR2 SNEGSKA (reference sequence). The CDR3 runs 13 residues. This sample was taken from a study of CD8 T cells in ankylosing spondylitis. Study-level findings and limits: A TCR beta motif of fewer than ten highly homologous variants seemed to mark ankylosing spondylitis blood.

TCRdb fed the 5' RACE reads into MiXCR, producing one record per CDR3 protein. This table has more than 100,000 distinct CDR3 sequences, roughly an eighth appearing once. Sequenced input: blood, either unsorted or a sorted T cell fraction (not recorded which). The chain carries TRBV20-1 and TRBJ2-2, with 7 bases matching TRBD1. This sequence originates from a female donor with ankylosing spondylitis or in good health (not recorded which). In DNA form, the CDR3 reads TGCAGTGCTATCCAGACAGGGACCGGGGAGCTGTTTTTT. Protein sequence: CSAIQTGTGELFF.